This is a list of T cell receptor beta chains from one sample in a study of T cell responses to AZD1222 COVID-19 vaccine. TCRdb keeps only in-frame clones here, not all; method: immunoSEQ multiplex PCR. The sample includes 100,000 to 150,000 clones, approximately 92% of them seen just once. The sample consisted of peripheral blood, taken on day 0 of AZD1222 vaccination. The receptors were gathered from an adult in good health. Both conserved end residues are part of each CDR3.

cdr3_aa: CASSQPRGNEQFF
j_call: TRBJ2-1
v_call: TRBV4-1

cdr3_aa: CASSPGLNTEAFF
j_call: TRBJ1-1
v_call: TRBV5-6

cdr3_aa: CASWGGTASTDTQYF
j_call: TRBJ2-3
v_call: TRBV6-5

cdr3_aa: CASSLGQGFGYTF
j_call: TRBJ1-2
v_call: TRBV7-9

cdr3_aa: CASSLLASWDSDGYTF
j_call: TRBJ1-2
v_call: TRBV27

cdr3_aa: CASSPGQGTGKLFF
j_call: TRBJ1-4
v_call: TRBV5-1

cdr3_aa: CASSRSTSTGELFF
j_call: TRBJ2-2
v_call: TRBV5-4

cdr3_aa: CASSYGASTDTQYF
j_call: TRBJ2-3
v_call: TRBV6-5

cdr3_aa: CASSLAWTGLLYEQYF
j_call: TRBJ2-7
v_call: TRBV5-5

cdr3_aa: CASSEAGYNNEQFF
j_call: TRBJ2-1
v_call: TRBV25-1

cdr3_aa: CSASVETQYF
j_call: TRBJ2-5
v_call: TRBV29-1

cdr3_aa: CASSYTGGANYGYTF
j_call: TRBJ1-2
v_call: TRBV7-2

cdr3_aa: CASSVTGQPTGELFF
j_call: TRBJ2-2
v_call: TRBV9

cdr3_aa: CASSLKPLGRKTNTEAFF
j_call: TRBJ1-1
v_call: TRBV7-9

cdr3_aa: CASSDRGNSDTQYF
j_call: TRBJ2-3
v_call: TRBV7-2

cdr3_aa: CASSVAGQGSYEQYF
j_call: TRBJ2-7
v_call: TRBV9

cdr3_aa: CASSRQGNFGNQPQHF
j_call: TRBJ1-5
v_call: TRBV6-6

cdr3_aa: CASSGRKGGGNEKLFF
j_call: TRBJ1-4
v_call: TRBV9

cdr3_aa: CASSLGVYRDSPLHF
j_call: TRBJ1-6
v_call: TRBV5-5

cdr3_aa: CASSQDYSAGQTEFF
j_call: TRBJ2-1
v_call: TRBV4-1

cdr3_aa: CTVFVSGGETQYF
j_call: TRBJ2-5
v_call: TRBV29-1

cdr3_aa: CASSDVGDRGLLNTEAFF
j_call: TRBJ1-1
v_call: TRBV2

cdr3_aa: CASSRRQGITEAFF
j_call: TRBJ1-1
v_call: TRBV7-9

cdr3_aa: CASSQAVDTEAFF
j_call: TRBJ1-1
v_call: TRBV4-3

cdr3_aa: CASSTLDGYQPQHF
j_call: TRBJ1-5
v_call: TRBV19

cdr3_aa: CASSTTGGSSGKLFF
j_call: TRBJ1-4
v_call: TRBV9

cdr3_aa: CASSPRDRGNTIYF
j_call: TRBJ1-3
v_call: TRBV7-6

cdr3_aa: CASSSQGLWSYEQYF
j_call: TRBJ2-7
v_call: TRBV7-2

cdr3_aa: CASSLYRLQSTDTQYF
j_call: TRBJ2-3
v_call: TRBV7-2

cdr3_aa: CASNLDSGYTF
j_call: TRBJ1-2
v_call: TRBV9

cdr3_aa: CASRGTGNQPQHF
j_call: TRBJ1-5
v_call: TRBV2

cdr3_aa: CASSYFRTGLDGYTF
j_call: TRBJ1-2
v_call: TRBV6-5

cdr3_aa: CAISGGNNEKLFF
j_call: TRBJ1-4
v_call: TRBV10-3

cdr3_aa: CASSSGLVAHQETQYF
j_call: TRBJ2-5
v_call: TRBV5-1

cdr3_aa: CASSLAGGQETQYF
j_call: TRBJ2-5
v_call: TRBV7-9

cdr3_aa: CASSTPGTGNYGYTF
j_call: TRBJ1-2
v_call: TRBV19

cdr3_aa: CASGPTSGGSYNEQFF
j_call: TRBJ2-1
v_call: TRBV12-5

cdr3_aa: CASSSTGGYGYTF
j_call: TRBJ1-2
v_call: TRBV12-3/TRBV12-4

cdr3_aa: CASSFSNIRGAAPGELFF
j_call: TRBJ2-2
v_call: TRBV5-4

cdr3_aa: CASSQVGTGRGYGYTF
j_call: TRBJ1-2
v_call: TRBV3-1/TRBV3-2

cdr3_aa: CASSGLGTGKEETQYF
j_call: TRBJ2-5
v_call: TRBV7-8

cdr3_aa: CASSQAPDSYNEQFF
j_call: TRBJ2-1
v_call: TRBV4-3